This T cell receptor beta chain was identified during a study of T-cell reconstitution after alpha-beta-depleted transplantation in children. The study, taken as a whole, reports: Two months or so post-transplant, alpha-beta T cells reportedly derived from several hundred expanded graft clones. Hyperexpanded clones declined; after one year, newly produced T cells mostly supplied diversity. Surviving recipient T cells and intrathymic progenitors accounted for some patients' high TCRbeta diversity at day 60.

The germline V gene encodes CDR1 SGHRS and CDR2 YFSETQ. V was shortened by 3 bases and J by 2 bases, with 17 bases between the two germline ends. The CDR3 has 17 residues. Library preparation (for TCRbeta) was performed with unique molecular identifiers. TCRdb re-derived calls from the PCR reads in MiXCR, one entry per CDR3 protein. The sample includes about 200,000 distinct CDR3 sequences, around 7.7% seen only once; the top ten take 35% to 45%. Many counts were recorded for this clonotype. Antigen specificity is unknown. Specimen: PBMCs, mostly from graft donor cells, collected 360 days after TCRalphabeta/CD19-depleted stem cell transplant. The receptor was isolated from a male patient aged 2 to 10 who had a stem cell transplant for acute myeloid leukemia, so the T cells may come from the graft donor. V usage is TRBV5-1 and J usage is TRBJ2-2; D is perhaps TRBD1 (6 bases). The CDR3 DNA is TGCGCCAGCAGCTACGTACAGGGATTCATTAACACCGGGGAGCTGTTTTTT. This sequence encodes CASSYVQGFINTGELFF.